The 5 T cell receptor beta chains given below trace back to one sample, sequenced in a study of T-cell reconstitution after alpha-beta-depleted transplantation in children. Preparation of the TCRbeta library was carried out with unique molecular identifiers. TCRdb recomputed calls from the PCR reads with MiXCR, one row per CDR3 protein. The data show around 670,000 distinct CDR3 sequences, less than 15% seen once. The sequencing used PBMCs, collected before TCRalphabeta/CD19-depleted stem cell transplant. These receptors came from a girl aged 2 to 9 with congenital amegakaryocytic thrombocytopenia, due to receive a stem cell transplant.

The CDR3 reads CASSQDGWGDSSYNEQFF. For the CDR3, the DNA is TGCGCCAGCAGCCAAGATGGGTGGGGTGACTCCTCCTACAATGAGCAGTTCTTC. The chain has TRBV4-1 and TRBJ2-1; D uncertain. Trimming stripped 0 bases from V and 0 bases from J, with 15 bases between. The CDR3 extends over 18 amino acids. Germline V gene lookup returns CDR1 MGHRA and CDR2 YSYEKL.

The rearrangement joins TRBV5-1 to TRBJ1-2, with D unclear. The germline V and J ends were trimmed by 0 bases and 6 bases, with 12 bases remaining between them. This CDR3 region has 14 residues. The germline V gene has CDR1 SGHRS and CDR2 YFSETQ. CDR3 nucleotide sequence: TGCGCCAGCAGCTTGGGAACAGTGCGTAATGGCTACACCTTC. This sequence encodes CASSLGTVRNGYTF.

This clonotype was counted ten times or more. This chain links TRBV5-1 with TRBJ2-5, with D perhaps given as TRBD1 or TRBD2 (5 bases each). The CDR3 extends over 14 amino acids. Germline CDR1 SGHRS, CDR2 YFSETQ. V was cut by 0 bases and J by 5 bases, with 11 bases left in between. This CDR3 reads CASSLVPGSETQYF. As DNA, the CDR3 is TGCGCCAGCAGCTTGGTCCCAGGGAGCGAGACCCAGTACTTC.

To note about this clonotype: Just one base apart from a much larger clone, this may be a read error. DNA of the CDR3: TGCAGCGCCTATGGAAGGAACAGAAACTCCTACGAGCAGCACTTC. As protein: CSAYGRNRNSYEQHF. V usage is TRBV29-1 and J usage is TRBJ2-7, with D unclear. CDR1 and CDR2 (germline): SQVTM, ANQGSEA. This CDR3 has 15 amino acids.

This clonotype has ten or more counts. V and J are TRBV27 and TRBJ2-7, with D possibly matching TRBD1 (6 bases). The CDR3 has 13 residues. Between the trimmed V and J ends, which lost 2 bases and 7 bases, there was a span of 12 bases. Germline lookup yields CDR1 MNHEY and CDR2 SMNVEV (reference sequence). For the CDR3, the DNA is TGTGCCAGCAGTTTACTCAGGGGTGGGGAGCAGTACTTC. Its translation: CASSLLRGGEQYF.